The 13 T cell receptor beta chains reported below all come from one sample, sequenced in a study of blood T cells in healthy people across ages. A second PCR, run for about 6 to 12 cycles, used a sample-barcoded 5' primer plus a J-beta primer mix. TCRdb reprocessed the 5' RACE reads via MiXCR and lists one record per CDR3 protein. The sample holds about a million distinct CDR3 sequences, around 49% seen once. The sample consisted of blood. The origin of the receptors is a man younger than 40 in good health.

This clonotype was seen more than once but under ten times. The CDR3 DNA is TGTGCCAGCAGTATAGGGACCGCGCCAGATACGCAGTATTTT. Translating it yields CASSIGTAPDTQYF. The gene calls are TRBV12-3 or TRBV12-4 and TRBJ2-3; D may correspond to TRBD1 or TRBD2 (5 bases each). Trimming pared 5 bases from V and 4 bases from J, leaving 13 bases between. The CDR3 runs to 14 residues.

This clonotype was recorded a few times. The V call is TRBV11-3, the J call TRBJ2-5; D remains ambiguous. Germline assignment: CDR1 SGHNT and CDR2 YENEEA. The CDR3 has 14 residues. Deletions cut 1 base from V and 1 base from J, with 7 bases between. The CDR3 region has the DNA TGTGCCAGCAGCTTAGGGTTCGGCCAAGAGACCCAGTACTTC. This encodes CASSLGFGQETQYF. The full variable domain, completed using reference TRBV11-3 and TRBJ2-5, is EAGVVQSPRYKIIEKKQPVAFWCNPISGHNTLYWYLQNLGQGPELLIRYENEEAVDDSQLPKDRFSAERLKGVDSTLKIQPAELGDSAVYLCASSLGFGQETQYFGPGTRLLVL.

CDR3 sequence reads: CATSDAGRHGYTF. The CDR3 DNA reads TGTGCCACCAGTGACGCAGGGCGTCATGGCTACACCTTC. V and J are TRBV24-1 and TRBJ1-2; possible D gene TRBD1, 5 bases. Trimming took off 4 bases at V and 6 bases at J, with 11 bases between the two ends. This CDR3 spans 13 amino acids. The germline gives CDR1 KGHDR, CDR2 SFDVKD.

This clonotype turned up a few times. CDR3 sequence reads: CASSQEAGGKVDTQYF. CDR3 in DNA: TGCGCCAGCAGCCAAGAGGCGGGGGGGAAGGTAGATACGCAGTATTTT. The rearrangement links TRBV4-1 to TRBJ2-3, with 9 bases fitting TRBD2. The germline gives CDR1 MGHRA, CDR2 YSYEKL. The CDR3 extends over 16 amino acids. Losses at the gene ends were 0 bases for V and 5 bases for J; bases not matched to a gene: 6.

V is TRBV7-2 and J is TRBJ1-2; the D gene is possibly TRBD1 (6 bases). CDR1 and CDR2 from the germline V gene are SGHTA and FQGNSA. The CDR3 has 15 amino acids. Between the trimmed V and J ends, which lost 1 base and 4 bases, there was a span of 13 bases. The CDR3 here is CASSLEGQLFYGYTF. The CDR3 coding sequence is TGTGCCAGCAGCTTAGAAGGACAGCTCTTCTATGGCTACACCTTC.

The gene calls are TRBV10-3 and TRBJ1-2; 11 positions agree with TRBD1. There are 16 residues in the CDR3. Germline values: CDR1 ENHRY, CDR2 SYGVKD. The V gene end was trimmed by 4 bases and the J gene end by 3 bases; junction bases not matched to a gene: 7. CDR3 nucleotides: TGTGCCATCAGTGTTCCTCGGACAGGGGGCGACTATGGCTACACCTTC. It specifies CAISVPRTGGDYGYTF.

The chain uses TRBV5-1 and TRBJ2-3, with D unresolved. This CDR3 is 12 amino acids long. Looked up from germline, CDR1 is SGHRS and CDR2 is YFSETQ. V gave up 7 bases and J gave up 6 bases, with 12 bases separating them. In DNA form, the CDR3 reads TGCGCCAGCGGTAAGAATACCGATACGCAGTATTTT. It specifies CASGKNTDTQYF. Combining the CDR3 with reference TRBV5-1 and TRBJ2-3 gives the whole variable domain KAGVTQTPRYLIKTRGQQVTLSCSPISGHRSVSWYQQTPGQGLQFLFEYFSETQRNKGNFPGRFSGRQFSNSRSEMNVSTLELGDSALYLCASGKNTDTQYFGPGTRLTVL.

This clonotype was seen a handful of times. The J gene is TRBJ2-7, the V gene TRBV3-1; TRBD1 agrees at 7 bases. V gave up 0 bases and J gave up 3 bases; unmatched junction bases: 8. Germline V lookup: CDR1 LGHDT, CDR2 YNNKEL (reference sequence). The CDR3 sequence is 16 residues long. The DNA of the CDR3 is TGTGCCAGCAGCCAAGATCCCGGGACAGCGCTCTACGAGCAGTACTTC. It is translated as CASSQDPGTALYEQYF.

The gene calls are TRBV4-1 and TRBJ2-7, with TRBD1 identical over 7 bases. The CDR3 contains 16 residues. With 6 bases clipped from V and 2 bases from J, the junction kept 13 bases outside the gene matches. CDR1 is MGHRA and CDR2 is YSYEKL in the germline V gene. In nucleotides, the CDR3 is TGCGCCAGCAGTTCCCTACAGGGGCCGTATACCTACGAGCAGTACTTC. It specifies CASSSLQGPYTYEQYF.

V and J are TRBV6-5 and TRBJ1-1; D perhaps matches TRBD1 (5 bases). Germline CDR1 MNHEY, CDR2 SVGAGI. The CDR3 runs 15 residues. Trimming shortened V by 0 bases and J by 5 bases, and 13 bases separated the two germline ends. The CDR3 protein is CASSYSGQGITEAFF. DNA of the CDR3: TGTGCCAGCAGTTACTCAGGGCAGGGTATTACTGAAGCTTTCTTT.

V gene TRBV6-5 combines with J gene TRBJ2-2; 12 nucleotides align to TRBD1. Germline V gives CDR1 MNHEY, CDR2 SVGAGI. This CDR3 region has 17 residues. Losses at the gene ends were 2 bases for V and 7 bases for J; bases not matched to a gene: 8. The CDR3 here is CASSYLGTGGRGGELFF. CDR3 DNA: TGTGCCAGCAGTTACCTAGGGACAGGGGGCCGGGGCGGGGAGCTGTTTTTT.

V is TRBV28 and J is TRBJ2-7; D possibly uses TRBD1 or TRBD2 (5 bases each). Germline-derived CDR1 and CDR2 are MDHEN and SYDVKM. Trimming cost V 10 bases and J 3 bases, with 13 bases left between them. This CDR3 has 12 amino acids. In DNA, the CDR3 is TGTGCCACAGAGGGGCGCAACTACGAGCAGTACTTC. It encodes CATEGRNYEQYF.

The chain combines TRBV4-1 with TRBJ2-7, with D uncertain. There are 13 residues in the CDR3. V lost 2 bases and J 5 bases, leaving 10 bases between the germline ends. Germline values: CDR1 MGHRA, CDR2 YSYEKL. CDR3 nucleotide sequence: TGCGCCAGCAGCCAAATCTTCGGCGACGAGCAGTACTTC. Translated, it gives CASSQIFGDEQYF.